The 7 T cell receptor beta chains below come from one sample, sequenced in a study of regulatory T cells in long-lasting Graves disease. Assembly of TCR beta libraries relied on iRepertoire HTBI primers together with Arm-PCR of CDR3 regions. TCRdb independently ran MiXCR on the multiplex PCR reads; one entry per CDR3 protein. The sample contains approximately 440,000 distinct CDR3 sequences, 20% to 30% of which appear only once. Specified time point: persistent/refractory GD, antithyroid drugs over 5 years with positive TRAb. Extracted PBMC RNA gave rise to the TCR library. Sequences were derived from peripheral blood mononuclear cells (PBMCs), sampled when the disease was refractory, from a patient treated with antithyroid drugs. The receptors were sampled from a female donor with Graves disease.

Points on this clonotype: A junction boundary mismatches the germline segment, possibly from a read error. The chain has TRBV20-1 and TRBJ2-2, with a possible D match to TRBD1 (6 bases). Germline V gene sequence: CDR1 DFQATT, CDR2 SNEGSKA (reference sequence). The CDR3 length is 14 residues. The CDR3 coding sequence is TGCGGTGCTCACAGGGACGGGAACACCGGGGAGCTGTTTTTT. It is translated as CGAHRDGNTGELFF.

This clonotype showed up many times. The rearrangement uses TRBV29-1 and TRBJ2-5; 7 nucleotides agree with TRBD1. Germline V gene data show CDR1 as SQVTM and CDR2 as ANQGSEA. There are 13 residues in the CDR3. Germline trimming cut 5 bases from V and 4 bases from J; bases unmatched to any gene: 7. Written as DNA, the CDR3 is TGCAGCGTTACACCCGACAGGGCAGAGACCCAGTACTTC. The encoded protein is CSVTPDRAETQYF. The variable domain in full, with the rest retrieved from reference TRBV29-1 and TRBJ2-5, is SAVISQKPSRDICQRGTSLTIQCQVDSQVTMMFWYRQQPGQSLTLIATANQGSEATYESGFVIDKFPISRPNLTFSTLTVSNMSPEDSSIYLCSVTPDRAETQYFGPGTRLLVL.

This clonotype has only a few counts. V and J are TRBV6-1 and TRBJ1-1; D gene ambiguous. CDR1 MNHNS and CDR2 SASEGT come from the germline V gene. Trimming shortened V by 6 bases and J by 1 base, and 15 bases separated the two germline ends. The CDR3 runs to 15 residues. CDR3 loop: CASSQQLPRNTEAFF. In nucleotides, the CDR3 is TGTGCCAGCAGCCAACAGCTTCCCAGGAACACTGAAGCTTTCTTT.

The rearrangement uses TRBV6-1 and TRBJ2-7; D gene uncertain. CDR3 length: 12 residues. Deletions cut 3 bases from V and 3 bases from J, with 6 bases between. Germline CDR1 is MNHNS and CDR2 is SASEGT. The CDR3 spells CASSDKLYEQYF. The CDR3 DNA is TGTGCCAGCAGTGATAAGCTCTACGAGCAGTACTTC.

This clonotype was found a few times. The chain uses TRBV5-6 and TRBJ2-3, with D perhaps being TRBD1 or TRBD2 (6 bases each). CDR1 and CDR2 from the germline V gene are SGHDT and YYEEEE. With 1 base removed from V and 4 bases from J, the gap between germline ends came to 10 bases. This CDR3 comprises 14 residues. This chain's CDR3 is CASSLTGRPDTQYF. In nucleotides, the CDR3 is TGTGCCAGCAGCTTGACAGGGAGGCCAGATACGCAGTATTTT.

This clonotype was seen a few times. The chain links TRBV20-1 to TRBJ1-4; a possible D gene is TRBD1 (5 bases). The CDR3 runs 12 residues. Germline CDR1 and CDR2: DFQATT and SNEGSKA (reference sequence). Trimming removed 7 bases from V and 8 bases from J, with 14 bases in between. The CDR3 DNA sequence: TGCAGTGGATCCTCCGGGGGGGAAAAACTGTTTTTT. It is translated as CSGSSGGEKLFF.

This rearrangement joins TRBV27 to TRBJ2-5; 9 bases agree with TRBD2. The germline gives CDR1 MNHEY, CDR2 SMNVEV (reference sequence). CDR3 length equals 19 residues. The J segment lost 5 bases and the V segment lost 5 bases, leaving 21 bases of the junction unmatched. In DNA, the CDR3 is TGTGCCAGCAGTCCCCACACTGTGGCGGGAGGGGTTCATCGCGAGACCCAGTACTTC. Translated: CASSPHTVAGGVHRETQYF.